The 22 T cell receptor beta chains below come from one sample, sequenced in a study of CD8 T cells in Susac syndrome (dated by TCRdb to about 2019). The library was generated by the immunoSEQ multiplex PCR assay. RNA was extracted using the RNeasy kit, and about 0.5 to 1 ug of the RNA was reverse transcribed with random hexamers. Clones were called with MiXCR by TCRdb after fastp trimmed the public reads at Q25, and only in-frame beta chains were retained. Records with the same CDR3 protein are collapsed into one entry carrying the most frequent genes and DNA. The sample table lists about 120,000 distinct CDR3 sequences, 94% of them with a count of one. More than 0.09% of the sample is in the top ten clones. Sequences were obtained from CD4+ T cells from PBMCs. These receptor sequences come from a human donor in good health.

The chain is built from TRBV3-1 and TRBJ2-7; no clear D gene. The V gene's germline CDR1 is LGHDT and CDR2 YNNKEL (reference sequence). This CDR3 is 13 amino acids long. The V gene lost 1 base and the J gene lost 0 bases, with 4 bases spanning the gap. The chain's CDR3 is CASSQAVSYEQYF. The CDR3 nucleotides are TGTGCCAGCAGCCAAGCCGTCTCCTACGAGCAGTACTTC.

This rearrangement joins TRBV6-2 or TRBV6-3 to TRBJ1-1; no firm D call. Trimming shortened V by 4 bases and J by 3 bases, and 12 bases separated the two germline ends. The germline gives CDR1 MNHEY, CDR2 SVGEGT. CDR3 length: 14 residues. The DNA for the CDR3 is TGTGCCAGCAGTTTGAGGGTAGCGGACACTGAAGCTTTCTTT. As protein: CASSLRVADTEAFF.

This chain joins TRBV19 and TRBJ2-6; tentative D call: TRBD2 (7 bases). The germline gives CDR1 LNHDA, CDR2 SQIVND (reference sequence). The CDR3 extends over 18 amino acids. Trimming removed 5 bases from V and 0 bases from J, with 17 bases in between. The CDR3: CASSPGGRLDSGANVLTF. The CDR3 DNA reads TGTGCCAGTAGTCCCGGGGGGCGGCTGGACTCTGGGGCCAACGTCCTGACTTTC. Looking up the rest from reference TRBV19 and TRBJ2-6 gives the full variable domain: DGGITQSPKYLFRKEGQNVTLSCEQNLNHDAMYWYRQDPGQGLRLIYYSQIVNDFQKGDIAEGYSVSREKKESFPLTVTSAQKNPTAFYLCASSPGGRLDSGANVLTFGAGSRLTVL.

CDR3 nucleotides: TGCGCCAGCAGCTTGGGGGAGAGTGCGCAGTATTTT. Translation: CASSLGESAQYF. The chain employs TRBV5-1 and TRBJ2-3, with a tentative D call TRBD2 (5 bases). V was clipped by 0 bases and J by 10 bases, with 9 bases between them. In germline, CDR1 is SGHRS, CDR2 YFSETQ. The CDR3 runs 12 residues.

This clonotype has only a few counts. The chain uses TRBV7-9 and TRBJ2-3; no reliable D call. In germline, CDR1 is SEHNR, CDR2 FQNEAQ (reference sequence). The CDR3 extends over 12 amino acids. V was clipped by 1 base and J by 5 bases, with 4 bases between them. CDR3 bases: TGTGCCAGCAGCTTAGGAGAAGATACGCAGTATTTT. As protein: CASSLGEDTQYF. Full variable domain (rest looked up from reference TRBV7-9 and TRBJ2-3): DTGVSQNPRHKITKRGQNVTFRCDPISEHNRLYWYRQTLGQGPEFLTYFQNEAQLEKSRLLSDRFSAERPKGSFSTLEIQRTEQGDSAMYLCASSLGEDTQYFGPGTRLTVL.

The CDR3 DNA reads as TGTGCCAGTAGTGTGACTAGCGGGAGCCCCTCCTACGAGCAGTACTTC. Amino acid sequence: CASSVTSGSPSYEQYF. The chain joins TRBV19 to TRBJ2-7, with 12 bases that match TRBD2. Trimming took 5 bases from V and 0 from J; bases not matched to a gene: 5. The CDR3 length is 16 residues. Germline CDR1 LNHDA, CDR2 SQIVND (reference sequence).

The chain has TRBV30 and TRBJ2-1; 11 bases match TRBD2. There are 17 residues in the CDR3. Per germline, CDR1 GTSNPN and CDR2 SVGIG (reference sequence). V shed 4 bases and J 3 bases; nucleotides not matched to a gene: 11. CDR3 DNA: TGTGCCTGGAATGCAGGCAGGACTAGCGGGTTCTACAATGAGCAGTTCTTC. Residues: CAWNAGRTSGFYNEQFF.

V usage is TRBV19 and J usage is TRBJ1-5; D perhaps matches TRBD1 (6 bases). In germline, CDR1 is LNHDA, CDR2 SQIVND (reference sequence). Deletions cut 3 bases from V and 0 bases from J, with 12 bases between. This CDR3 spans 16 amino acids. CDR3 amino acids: CASSIYRDNSNQPQHF. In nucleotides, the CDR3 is TGTGCCAGTAGTATTTACAGGGACAATAGCAATCAGCCCCAGCATTTT.

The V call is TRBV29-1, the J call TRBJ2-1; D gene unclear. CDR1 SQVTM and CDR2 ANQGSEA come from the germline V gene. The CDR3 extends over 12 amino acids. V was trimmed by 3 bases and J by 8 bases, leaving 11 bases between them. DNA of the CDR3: TGCAGCGTTGATTTCTGGGCTGATGAGCAGTTCTTC. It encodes CSVDFWADEQFF.

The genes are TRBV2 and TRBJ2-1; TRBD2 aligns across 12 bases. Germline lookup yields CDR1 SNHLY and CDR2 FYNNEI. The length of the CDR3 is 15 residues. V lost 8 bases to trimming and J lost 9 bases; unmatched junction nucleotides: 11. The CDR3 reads CASGPGLAGLLEQFF. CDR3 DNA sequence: TGTGCCAGCGGACCTGGACTAGCGGGACTTCTTGAGCAGTTCTTC.

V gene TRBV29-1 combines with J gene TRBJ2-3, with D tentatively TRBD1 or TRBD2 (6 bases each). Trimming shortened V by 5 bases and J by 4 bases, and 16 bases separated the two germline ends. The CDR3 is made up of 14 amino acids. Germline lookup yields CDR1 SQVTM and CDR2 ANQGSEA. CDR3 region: CSVSAGTRPDTQYF. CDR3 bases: TGCAGCGTTTCCGCGGGGACAAGACCAGATACGCAGTATTTT.

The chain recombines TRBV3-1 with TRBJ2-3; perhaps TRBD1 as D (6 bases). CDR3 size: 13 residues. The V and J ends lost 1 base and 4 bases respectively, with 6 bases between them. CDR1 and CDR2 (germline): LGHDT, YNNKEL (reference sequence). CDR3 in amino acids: CASSQGGPDTQYF. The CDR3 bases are TGTGCCAGCAGCCAAGGGGGGCCAGATACGCAGTATTTT.

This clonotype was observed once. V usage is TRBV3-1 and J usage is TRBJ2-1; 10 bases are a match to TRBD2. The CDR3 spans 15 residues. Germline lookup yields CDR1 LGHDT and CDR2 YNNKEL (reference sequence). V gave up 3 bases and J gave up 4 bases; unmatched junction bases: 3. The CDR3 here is CASSQGLARYNEQFF. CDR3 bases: TGTGCCAGCAGCCAGGGACTAGCGCGATACAATGAGCAGTTCTTC.

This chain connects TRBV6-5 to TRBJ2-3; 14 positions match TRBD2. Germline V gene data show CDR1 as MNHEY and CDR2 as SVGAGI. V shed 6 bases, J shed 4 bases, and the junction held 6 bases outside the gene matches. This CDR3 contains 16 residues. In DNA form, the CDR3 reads TGTGCCAGCAGGTTGACTAGCGGGAGGGCCGCAGATACGCAGTATTTT. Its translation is CASRLTSGRAADTQYF.

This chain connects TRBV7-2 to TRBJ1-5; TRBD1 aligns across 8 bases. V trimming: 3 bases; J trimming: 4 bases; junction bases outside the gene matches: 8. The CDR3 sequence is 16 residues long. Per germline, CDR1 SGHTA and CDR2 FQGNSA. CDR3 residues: CASSLVGTGPNQPQHF. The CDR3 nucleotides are TGTGCCAGCAGCTTGGTGGGGACAGGACCTAATCAGCCCCAGCATTTT.

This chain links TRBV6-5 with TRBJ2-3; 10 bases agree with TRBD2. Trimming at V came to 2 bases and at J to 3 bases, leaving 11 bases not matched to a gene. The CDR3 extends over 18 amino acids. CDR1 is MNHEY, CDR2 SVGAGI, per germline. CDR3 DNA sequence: TGTGCCAGCAGTTACAGGCCCCAGCGGGAGGGCGGTACAGATACGCAGTATTTT. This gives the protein CASSYRPQREGGTDTQYF.

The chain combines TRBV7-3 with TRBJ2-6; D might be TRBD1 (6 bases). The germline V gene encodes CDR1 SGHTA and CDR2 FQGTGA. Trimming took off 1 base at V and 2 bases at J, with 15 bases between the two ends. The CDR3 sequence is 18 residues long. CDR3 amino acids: CASSLKTLGAPGANVLTF. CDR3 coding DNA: TGTGCCAGCAGCTTAAAAACCCTGGGGGCTCCTGGGGCCAACGTCCTGACTTTC. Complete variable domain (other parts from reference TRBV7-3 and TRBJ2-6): GAGVSQTPSNKVTEKGKYVELRCDPISGHTALYWYRQSLGQGPEFLIYFQGTGAADDSGLPNDRFFAVRPEGSVSTLKIQRTERGDSAVYLCASSLKTLGAPGANVLTFGAGSRLTVL.

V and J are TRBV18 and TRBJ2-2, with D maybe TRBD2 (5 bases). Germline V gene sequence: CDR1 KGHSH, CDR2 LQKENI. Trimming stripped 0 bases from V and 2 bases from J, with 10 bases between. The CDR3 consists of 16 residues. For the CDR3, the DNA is TGTGCCAGCTCACCACCGGCCCGGGGAAACACCGGGGAGCTGTTTTTT. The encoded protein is CASSPPARGNTGELFF.

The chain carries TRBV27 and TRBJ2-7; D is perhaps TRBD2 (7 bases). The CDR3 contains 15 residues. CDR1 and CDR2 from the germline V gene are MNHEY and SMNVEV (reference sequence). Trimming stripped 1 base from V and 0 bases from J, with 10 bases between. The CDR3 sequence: CASSLWGGPSYEQYF. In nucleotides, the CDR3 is TGTGCCAGCAGTTTATGGGGGGGCCCCTCCTACGAGCAGTACTTC.

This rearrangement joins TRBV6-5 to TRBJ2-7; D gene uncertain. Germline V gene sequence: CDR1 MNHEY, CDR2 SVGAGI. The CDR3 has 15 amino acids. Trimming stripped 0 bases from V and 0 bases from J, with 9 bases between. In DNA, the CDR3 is TGTGCCAGCAGTTACTCGAGGTTGGGCTCCTACGAGCAGTACTTC. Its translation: CASSYSRLGSYEQYF.

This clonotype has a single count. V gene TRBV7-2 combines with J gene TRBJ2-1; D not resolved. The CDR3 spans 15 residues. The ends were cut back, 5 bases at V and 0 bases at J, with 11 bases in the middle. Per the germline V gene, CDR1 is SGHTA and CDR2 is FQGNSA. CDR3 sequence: CASSPRDISYNEQFF. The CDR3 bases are TGTGCCAGCAGCCCCCGTGACATCTCCTACAATGAGCAGTTCTTC. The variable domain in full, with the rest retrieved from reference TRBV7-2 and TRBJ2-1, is GAGVSQSPSNKVTEKGKDVELRCDPISGHTALYWYRQSLGQGLEFLIYFQGNSAPDKSGLPSDRFSAERTGGSVSTLTIQRTQQEDSAVYLCASSPRDISYNEQFFGPGTRLTVL.

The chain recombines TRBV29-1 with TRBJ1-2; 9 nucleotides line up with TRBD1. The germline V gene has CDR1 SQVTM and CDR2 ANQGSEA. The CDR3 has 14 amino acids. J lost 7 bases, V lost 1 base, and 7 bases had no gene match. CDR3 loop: CSVEVLQGAGGYTF. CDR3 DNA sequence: TGCAGCGTTGAAGTCTTACAGGGGGCGGGTGGCTACACCTTC. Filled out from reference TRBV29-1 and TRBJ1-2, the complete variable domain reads SAVISQKPSRDICQRGTSLTIQCQVDSQVTMMFWYRQQPGQSLTLIATANQGSEATYESGFVIDKFPISRPNLTFSTLTVSNMSPEDSSIYLCSVEVLQGAGGYTFGSGTRLTVV.